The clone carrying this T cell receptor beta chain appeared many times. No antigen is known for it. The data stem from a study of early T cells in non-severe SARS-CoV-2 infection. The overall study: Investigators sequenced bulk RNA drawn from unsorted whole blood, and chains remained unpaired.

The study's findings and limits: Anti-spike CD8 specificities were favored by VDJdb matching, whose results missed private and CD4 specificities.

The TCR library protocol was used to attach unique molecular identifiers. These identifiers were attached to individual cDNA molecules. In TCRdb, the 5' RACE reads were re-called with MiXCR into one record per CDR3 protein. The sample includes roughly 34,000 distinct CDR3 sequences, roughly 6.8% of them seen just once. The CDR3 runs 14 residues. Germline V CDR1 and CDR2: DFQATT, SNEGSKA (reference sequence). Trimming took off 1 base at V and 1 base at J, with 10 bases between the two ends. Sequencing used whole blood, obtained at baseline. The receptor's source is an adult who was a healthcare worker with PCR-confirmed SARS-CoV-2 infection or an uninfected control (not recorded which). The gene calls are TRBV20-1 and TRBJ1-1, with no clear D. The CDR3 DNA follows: TGCAGTGCTAGAGTCATGGAGAAGAACACTGAAGCTTTCTTT. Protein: CSARVMEKNTEAFF.